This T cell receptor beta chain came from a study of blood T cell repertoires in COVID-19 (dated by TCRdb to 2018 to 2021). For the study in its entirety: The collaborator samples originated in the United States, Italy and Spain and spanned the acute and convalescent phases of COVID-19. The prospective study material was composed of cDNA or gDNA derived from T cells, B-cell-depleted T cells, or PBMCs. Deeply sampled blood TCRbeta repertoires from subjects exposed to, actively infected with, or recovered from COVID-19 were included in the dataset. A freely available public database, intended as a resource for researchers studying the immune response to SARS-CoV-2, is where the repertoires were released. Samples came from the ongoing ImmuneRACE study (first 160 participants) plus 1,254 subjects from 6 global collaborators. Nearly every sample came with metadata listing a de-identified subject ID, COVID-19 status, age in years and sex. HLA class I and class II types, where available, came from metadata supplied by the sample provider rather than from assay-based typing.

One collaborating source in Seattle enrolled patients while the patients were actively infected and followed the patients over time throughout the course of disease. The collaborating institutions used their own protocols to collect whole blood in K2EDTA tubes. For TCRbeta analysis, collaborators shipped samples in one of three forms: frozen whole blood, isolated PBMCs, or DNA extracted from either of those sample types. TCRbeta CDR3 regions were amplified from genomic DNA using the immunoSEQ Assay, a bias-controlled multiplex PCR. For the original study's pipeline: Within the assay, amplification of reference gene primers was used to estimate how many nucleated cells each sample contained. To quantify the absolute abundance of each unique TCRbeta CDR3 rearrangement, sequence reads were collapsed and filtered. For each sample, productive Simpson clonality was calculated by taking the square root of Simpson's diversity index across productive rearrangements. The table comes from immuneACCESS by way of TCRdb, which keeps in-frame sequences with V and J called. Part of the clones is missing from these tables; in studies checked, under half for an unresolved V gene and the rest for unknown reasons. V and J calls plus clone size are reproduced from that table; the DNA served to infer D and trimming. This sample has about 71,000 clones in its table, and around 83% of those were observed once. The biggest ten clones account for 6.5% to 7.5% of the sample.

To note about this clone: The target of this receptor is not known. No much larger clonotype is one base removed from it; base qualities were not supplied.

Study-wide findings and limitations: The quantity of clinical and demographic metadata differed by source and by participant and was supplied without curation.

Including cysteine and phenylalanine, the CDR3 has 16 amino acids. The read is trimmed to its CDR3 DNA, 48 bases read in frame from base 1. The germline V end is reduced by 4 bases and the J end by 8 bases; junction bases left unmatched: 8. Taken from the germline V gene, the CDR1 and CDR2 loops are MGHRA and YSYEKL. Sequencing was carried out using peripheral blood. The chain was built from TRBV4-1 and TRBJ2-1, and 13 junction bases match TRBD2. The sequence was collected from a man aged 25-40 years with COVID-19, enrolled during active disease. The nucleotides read TGCGCCAGCAGCCGGGACGGGACTAGCGGGACCGATGAGCAGTTCTTC. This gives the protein CASSRDGTSGTDEQFF.